These 30 T cell receptor beta chains came from one sample sequenced in a study of shared clonotypes between healthy human individuals. CD45RO-negative CD8 cells positively selected for CCR7 made up the naive population, which excluded terminally differentiated effector memory CD45RA+ cells. Repertoires were generated with immunoSEQ multiplex PCR, while TCRdb's copy carries only in-frame clones and drops some. Counted here are millions of clones, about 94% occurring once; the ten biggest clones make up roughly 1%. The sample comprised naive CD8+ T cells sorted from blood. The receptors derive from a man aged 18 to 29 in good health.

The rearrangement links TRBV6-5 to TRBJ1-1; 8 bases agree with TRBD1. CDR3 length: 14 residues. Germline CDR1 MNHEY, CDR2 SVGAGI. The trim removed 2 bases at V and 4 bases at J, leaving 3 bases unmatched. The CDR3 region is CASSYQGAITEAFF. For the CDR3, the DNA is TGTGCCAGCAGTTACCAGGGGGCAATCACTGAAGCTTTCTTT.

J is TRBJ1-1 and V is TRBV19, with D possibly matching TRBD1 (5 bases). In germline, CDR1 is LNHDA, CDR2 SQIVND (reference sequence). V lost 4 bases, J lost 1 base, and 7 bases lay in between. The CDR3 length is 13 residues. CDR3 DNA sequence: TGTGCCAGTAGTACAGGGAGGAACACTGAAGCTTTCTTT. It specifies CASSTGRNTEAFF.

The rearrangement joins TRBV7-9 to TRBJ1-6; 8 nucleotides align to TRBD1. Per germline, CDR1 SEHNR and CDR2 FQNEAQ (reference sequence). Trimming cost V 6 bases and J 6 bases; bases outside gene matches: 7. The CDR3 runs 15 residues. The DNA for the CDR3 is TGTGCCAGCAGGGACGGGACAGGTCGTAATTCACCCCTCCACTTT. Its protein product is CASRDGTGRNSPLHF.

The rearrangement links TRBV7-3 to TRBJ2-1, with 7 positions matching TRBD1. V gave up 2 bases and J gave up 0 bases; unmatched junction bases: 7. The CDR3 length is 17 residues. In germline, CDR1 is SGHTA, CDR2 FQGTGA. The CDR3 reads CASSLGPWDSSYNEQFF. The CDR3 coding sequence is TGTGCCAGCAGCTTAGGTCCCTGGGACAGCTCCTACAATGAGCAGTTCTTC.

The rearrangement joins TRBV7-8 to TRBJ2-5, with 11 bases aligning to TRBD2. The CDR3 totals 17 residues. Germline trimming cut 0 bases from V and 0 bases from J; bases unmatched to any gene: 3. The germline gives CDR1 SGHVS, CDR2 FQNEAQ. For the CDR3, the DNA is TGTGCCAGCAGCTTAGCTTTAGCGGGAGGGTACCAAGAGACCCAGTACTTC. This gives the protein CASSLALAGGYQETQYF.

The chain links TRBV4-1 to TRBJ2-1; TRBD2 matches at 13 bases. This CDR3 comprises 16 residues. Looked up from germline, CDR1 is MGHRA and CDR2 is YSYEKL. After removal of 0 bases from V and 8 bases from J, the junction contained 4 bases not matched to a gene. The CDR3 loop reads CASSQDGLAGADEQFF. The CDR3 DNA is TGCGCCAGCAGCCAAGACGGACTAGCGGGGGCCGATGAGCAGTTCTTC.

V gene TRBV30 combines with J gene TRBJ2-3, with 13 bases aligning to TRBD2. Per the germline V gene, CDR1 is GTSNPN and CDR2 is SVGIG (reference sequence). Trimming cost V 3 bases and J 5 bases; bases outside gene matches: 8. CDR3 length equals 16 residues. The CDR3 sequence: CAWSGTSGMWGDTQYF. CDR3 bases: TGTGCCTGGAGCGGGACTAGCGGGATGTGGGGAGATACGCAGTATTTT.

This rearrangement joins TRBV27 to TRBJ2-1, with 14 nucleotides matching TRBD2. Germline V gene sequence: CDR1 MNHEY, CDR2 SMNVEV (reference sequence). This CDR3 has 16 residues. V was pared by 5 bases and J by 5 bases, with 5 bases of the junction left unmatched. This CDR3 is CASSLGTSGSNNEQFF. The CDR3 region has the DNA TGTGCCAGCAGTCTAGGGACTAGCGGGAGTAACAATGAGCAGTTCTTC.

The chain links TRBV27 to TRBJ2-1; 9 bases map to TRBD2. Germline V gene data show CDR1 as MNHEY and CDR2 as SMNVEV (reference sequence). The length of the CDR3 is 15 residues. V gave up 10 bases and J gave up 9 bases; unmatched junction bases: 16. CDR3 residues: CATKPGGRALGEQFF. The CDR3 coding sequence is TGTGCCACCAAACCTGGCGGGAGGGCCCTGGGTGAGCAGTTCTTC.

The CDR3 sequence: CASRVDRVGGELFF. For the CDR3, the DNA is TGCGCCAGCAGAGTGGACAGGGTGGGCGGGGAGCTGTTTTTT. V and J are TRBV4-3 and TRBJ2-2, with 8 bases fitting TRBD1. The CDR3 contains 14 residues. The V gene end was trimmed by 6 bases and the J gene end by 7 bases; junction bases not matched to a gene: 7. The germline V gene has CDR1 LGHNA and CDR2 YSLEER.

This chain joins TRBV18 and TRBJ1-1; perhaps TRBD1 as D (5 bases). This CDR3 contains 12 residues. V shed 6 bases and J shed 7 bases, with 12 bases lying between them. Germline V CDR1 and CDR2: KGHSH, LQKENI. The CDR3 spells CASSGEKIEAFF. In DNA, the CDR3 is TGTGCCAGCTCGGGGGAAAAGATTGAAGCTTTCTTT.

The chain carries TRBV2 and TRBJ1-2; possible D gene TRBD1, 6 bases. Trimming removed 2 bases at V and 0 bases at J, with 16 bases between. Germline CDR1 is SNHLY and CDR2 is FYNNEI. CDR3 length: 17 amino acids. The CDR3 sequence is CASSELNRAMANYGYTF. The DNA for the CDR3 is TGTGCCAGCAGTGAACTCAACAGGGCTATGGCTAACTATGGCTACACCTTC.

The rearrangement uses TRBV6-1 and TRBJ1-4; possibly TRBD1 for D (6 bases). Germline V CDR1 and CDR2: MNHNS, SASEGT. This CDR3 region has 16 residues. Trimming removed 2 bases from V and 8 bases from J, with 18 bases in between. The CDR3 DNA follows: TGTGCCAGCAGTGAACGGACAGAGCCACGGGGAGAAAAACTGTTTTTT. It is translated as CASSERTEPRGEKLFF.

The V call is TRBV23-1, the J call TRBJ2-7; possibly TRBD2 for D (6 bases). TRBV23-1 qualifies as an ORF whose function is uncertain. The CDR3 is 14 residues long. Trimming cost V 4 bases and J 6 bases, with 16 bases left between them. CDR3 residues: CASSRATEGCEQYF. In DNA, the CDR3 is TGCGCCAGCAGTCGGGCCACGGAGGGTTGCGAGCAGTACTTC.

The chain employs TRBV27 and TRBJ2-7; TRBD2 aligns across 7 bases. The CDR3 has 17 amino acids. The V gene's germline CDR1 is MNHEY and CDR2 SMNVEV (reference sequence). Trimming removed 4 bases from V and 4 bases from J; junction bases left unmatched: 16. The CDR3 DNA follows: TGTGCCAGCAGTTACCAGAGTGTCAGCGGGGATGCTTACGAGCAGTACTTC. Translation: CASSYQSVSGDAYEQYF.

The V gene is TRBV7-6, the J gene TRBJ2-7; 8 positions match TRBD2. V shed 6 bases, J shed 6 bases, and the junction held 16 bases outside the gene matches. Germline CDR1 reads SGHVS; CDR2 reads FNYEAQ. This CDR3 is built from 16 residues. CDR3 in amino acids: CASSPNGGVTVGEQYF. The CDR3 coding sequence is TGTGCCAGCAGTCCTAACGGGGGGGTCACGGTTGGCGAGCAGTACTTC.

The chain carries TRBV19 and TRBJ2-5; perhaps TRBD2 as D (6 bases). The V gene's germline CDR1 is LNHDA and CDR2 SQIVND (reference sequence). The CDR3 has 15 amino acids. Trimming took 7 bases from V and 0 from J, leaving 15 bases between them. CDR3 in DNA: TGTGCCAGTAAAAGCGGCGGGACGTACCAAGAGACCCAGTACTTC. This sequence encodes CASKSGGTYQETQYF.

This clone is a singleton in its sample. The V call is TRBV7-3, the J call TRBJ2-6, with D possibly TRBD1 on 6 matching bases. The CDR3 totals 13 residues. Between the trimmed V and J ends, which lost 5 bases and 11 bases, there was a span of 13 bases. Looked up from germline, CDR1 is SGHTA and CDR2 is FQGTGA. The CDR3 loop reads CASSMGTLDVLTF. The CDR3 DNA follows: TGTGCCAGCAGCATGGGGACACTGGACGTCCTGACTTTC.

The genes are TRBV4-3 and TRBJ2-2, with 12 bases fitting TRBD2. The CDR3 has 17 amino acids. The V gene end was trimmed by 1 base and the J gene end by 7 bases; junction bases not matched to a gene: 7. Germline assignment: CDR1 LGHNA and CDR2 YSLEER. The CDR3 spells CASSQGGLAGGYGELFF. CDR3 sequence (DNA): TGCGCCAGCAGCCAAGGCGGGCTAGCGGGAGGGTACGGGGAGCTGTTTTTT.

This chain connects TRBV7-8 to TRBJ2-7; D tentatively reads TRBD1 or TRBD2 (5 bases each). V was clipped by 1 base and J by 6 bases, with 13 bases between them. Germline V gives CDR1 SGHVS, CDR2 FQNEAQ. The CDR3 is 14 amino acids. Here the CDR3 DNA reads TGTGCCAGCAGCTTAGGAGGTGAGGGGTCCGAGCAGTACTTC. It translates to CASSLGGEGSEQYF.

This chain's CDR3 is CASSESRTGVRNQPQHF. For the CDR3, the DNA is TGTGCCAGCAGTGAATCTCGGACAGGTGTTAGAAATCAGCCCCAGCATTTT. The chain has TRBV6-4 and TRBJ1-5, with TRBD1 identical over 7 bases. After removal of 3 bases from V and 4 bases from J, the junction contained 12 bases not matched to a gene. CDR1 MRHNA and CDR2 SNTAGT come from the germline V gene. This CDR3 comprises 17 residues.

J is TRBJ2-7 and V is TRBV6-5, with 11 bases that match TRBD2. With V trimmed by 2 bases and J by 5 bases, 5 bases remained unmatched. Per the germline V gene, CDR1 is MNHEY and CDR2 is SVGAGI. The CDR3 extends over 15 amino acids. The CDR3, as DNA: TGTGCCAGCAGTTACCGTTCGGGACTAGCGGACGAGCAGTACTTC. Its translation: CASSYRSGLADEQYF.

Concerning this clone: The same CDR3 also results from other DNA sequences found in this sample. The chain recombines TRBV18 with TRBJ1-1, with D perhaps TRBD1 (5 bases). Germline values: CDR1 KGHSH, CDR2 LQKENI. V dropped 0 bases and J dropped 1 base, with 6 bases sitting between them. The CDR3 has 14 amino acids. The CDR3: CASSPPQGNTEAFF. The DNA for the CDR3 is TGTGCCAGCTCACCACCCCAGGGGAACACTGAAGCTTTCTTT.

CDR3 sequence: CASSVLGSSYEQYF. DNA of the CDR3: TGTGCCAGCAGTGTACTGGGGAGCTCCTACGAGCAGTACTTC. The rearrangement links TRBV6-1 to TRBJ2-7; D may be TRBD2 (5 bases). The V end lost 4 bases, the J end lost 0 bases, and 10 bases lay between the germline ends. Germline V CDR1 and CDR2: MNHNS, SASEGT. This CDR3 comprises 14 residues.

With respect to this clone: Additional DNA sequences in this sample encode the identical CDR3. The rearrangement links TRBV27 to TRBJ2-7; D is uncertain. Per germline, CDR1 MNHEY and CDR2 SMNVEV (reference sequence). Deletions cut 2 bases from V and 2 bases from J, with 7 bases between. This CDR3 spans 13 amino acids. This chain's CDR3 is CASSLKPAYEQYF. Written as DNA, the CDR3 is TGTGCCAGCAGTTTAAAGCCTGCCTACGAGCAGTACTTC.

Here the CDR3 reads CASSSGPGSGTNEKLFF. In nucleotides, the CDR3 is TGTGCCAGCAGTTCAGGTCCGGGTTCAGGTACTAATGAAAAACTGTTTTTT. V is TRBV27 and J is TRBJ1-4; no reliable D call. Deletions cut 4 bases from V and 2 bases from J, with 17 bases between. The CDR3 is made up of 17 amino acids. CDR1 MNHEY and CDR2 SMNVEV come from the germline V gene (reference sequence).

The V call is TRBV7-9, the J call TRBJ1-2, with a tentative D call TRBD1 (5 bases). The CDR3 sequence is 15 residues long. Deletions cut 4 bases from V and 8 bases from J, with 20 bases between. Germline-derived CDR1 and CDR2 are SEHNR and FQNEAQ (reference sequence). This CDR3 is CASSSPVLGLGGYTF. CDR3 nucleotides: TGTGCCAGCAGCTCGCCAGTCTTGGGGCTAGGAGGCTACACCTTC. Complete variable domain (other parts from reference TRBV7-9 and TRBJ1-2): DTGVSQNPRHKITKRGQNVTFRCDPISEHNRLYWYRQTLGQGPEFLTYFQNEAQLEKSRLLSDRFSAERPKGSFSTLEIQRTEQGDSAMYLCASSSPVLGLGGYTFGSGTRLTVV.

CDR3: CATAPGKNSPLHF. The CDR3 DNA reads as TGTGCCACCGCACCGGGAAAAAATTCACCCCTCCACTTT. J is TRBJ1-6 and V is TRBV27; no reliable D call. Per germline, CDR1 MNHEY and CDR2 SMNVEV (reference sequence). Trimming removed 10 bases at V and 7 bases at J, with 14 bases between. The CDR3 has 13 residues.

The chain joins TRBV27 to TRBJ2-1; the match to TRBD2 covers 7 bases. The V gene end was trimmed by 1 base and the J gene end by 6 bases; junction bases not matched to a gene: 9. There are 16 residues in the CDR3. Germline V gene sequence: CDR1 MNHEY, CDR2 SMNVEV (reference sequence). CDR3 sequence (DNA): TGTGCCAGCAGTTTATGGGCGGGAGTTAGGGCCAATGAGCAGTTCTTC. It yields the protein CASSLWAGVRANEQFF.

The chain combines TRBV7-9 with TRBJ2-7, with D possibly matching TRBD1 (6 bases). Germline V gene data show CDR1 as SEHNR and CDR2 as FQNEAQ (reference sequence). The CDR3 extends over 14 amino acids. V was cut by 5 bases and J by 7 bases, with 18 bases left in between. The CDR3 nucleotides read TGTGCCAGCAGCCCAATACAGGGTACTGGAGAGCAGTACTTC. This gives the protein CASSPIQGTGEQYF.